This T cell receptor (beta chain) was identified in a study of CD8+ T cells in alopecia areata. This CDR3 comprises 13 residues. CDR1 is MNHNY and CDR2 is SVGAGI in the germline V gene (reference sequence). The V end lost 6 bases, the J end lost 0 bases, and 8 bases lay between the germline ends. Treatment here: oral pan-JAK inhibitor, 5-10 mg twice daily. Reverse transcribed after extraction, RNA yielded cDNA as the sequencing template. Produced via immunoSEQ multiplex PCR; TCRdb's table is partial and in-frame only. The repertoire consists of more than 200,000 clones, with 50% to 75% occurring once and the leading ten covering around 4.2%. This clone has a count of ten or more. Its antigen is as yet unknown. The study's findings and limits: Mouse data revealed clearer TCR sharing than patient data did, a gap possibly tied to HLA. While patients received tofacitinib, many expanded lesional clones remained present in scalp and blood.

The receptor's source is a human donor with alopecia areata. The material sequenced was CD4+ T cells sorted from blood, taken at week 4, from a patient treated with tofacitinib. J is TRBJ1-2 and V is TRBV6-6; D call uncertain. The chain's CDR3 is CASRLDPNYGYTF. DNA for the CDR3: TGTGCCAGCAGACTCGACCCTAACTATGGCTACACCTTC.